This TCR beta chain is from a study of CD8 T cells in ankylosing spondylitis. Whole-study findings and limits: A motif of 8 or 9 highly homologous TCR beta variants was seen as apparently characteristic of ankylosing spondylitis blood. Disease-associated clones were reportedly significantly overrepresented in matched ankylosing spondylitis synovial fluid.

A note on this clonotype: Antigen: not known.

A quantitative 5'-RACE method, one with molecular barcodes, was used to make TCR beta libraries. TCRdb re-derived calls from the 5' RACE reads in MiXCR, one entry per CDR3 protein. In the table there are roughly 230,000 distinct CDR3 sequences, about 20% of which are singletons. CDR1 and CDR2 from the germline V gene are MGHDK and SYGVNS. The CDR3 extends over 14 amino acids. The germline V and J ends were trimmed by 6 bases and 0 bases, with 9 bases remaining between them. The sequenced material came from blood, either unsorted or a sorted T cell fraction (not recorded which). The chain couples TRBV25-1 to TRBJ1-3; D gene unclear. The sequence derives from a male donor with ankylosing spondylitis or in good health (not recorded which). This chain's CDR3 is CASSDGNSGNTIYF. The DNA for the CDR3 is TGTGCCAGCAGCGATGGAAACTCTGGAAACACCATATATTTT.